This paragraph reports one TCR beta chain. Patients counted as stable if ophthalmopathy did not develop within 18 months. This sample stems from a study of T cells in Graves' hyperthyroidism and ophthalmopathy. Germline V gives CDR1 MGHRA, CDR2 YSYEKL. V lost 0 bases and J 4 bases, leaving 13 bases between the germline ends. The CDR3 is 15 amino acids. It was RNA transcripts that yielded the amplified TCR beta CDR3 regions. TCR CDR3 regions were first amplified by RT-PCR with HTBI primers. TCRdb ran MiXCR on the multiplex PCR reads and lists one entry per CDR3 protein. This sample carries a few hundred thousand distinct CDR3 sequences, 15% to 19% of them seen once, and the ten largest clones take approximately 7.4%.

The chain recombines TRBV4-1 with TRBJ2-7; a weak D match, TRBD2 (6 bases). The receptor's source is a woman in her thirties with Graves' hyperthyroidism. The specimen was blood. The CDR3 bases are TGCGCCAGCAGCCAAGATCCGGCGGGACCTTACGAGCAGTACTTC. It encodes CASSQDPAGPYEQYF.